The next 25 T cell receptor beta chains were all read from a single sample in a study of CD8 T cells in ankylosing spondylitis. Using its own MiXCR run on the 5' RACE reads, TCRdb lists one record per CDR3 protein. Of 130,000 or so distinct CDR3 sequences listed, over 10% were seen once; the top ten hold roughly 4.3%. Material for sequencing was blood, either unsorted or a sorted T cell fraction (not recorded which). The receptors stem from a female donor with ankylosing spondylitis or in good health (not recorded which).

This clonotype was detected ten times or more. This chain joins TRBV15 and TRBJ2-7; D possibly uses TRBD1 or TRBD2 (5 bases each). The V end was cut by 4 bases, the J end by 3 bases, with 22 bases between. The CDR3 extends over 17 amino acids. Germline V gene lookup returns CDR1 LNHNV and CDR2 YYDKDF (reference sequence). CDR3 DNA sequence: TGTGCCACCAGCACCCGGGGCGAGGGGAGATTGCGCTACGAGCAGTACTTC. It yields the protein CATSTRGEGRLRYEQYF.

This clonotype was seen repeatedly, ten times or more. This chain joins TRBV23-1 and TRBJ2-5; tentative D call: TRBD1 (5 bases). TRBV23-1 is given ORF status, its function remaining uncertain. Trimming shortened V by 0 bases and J by 1 base, and 6 bases separated the two germline ends. The CDR3 is made up of 14 amino acids. The CDR3: CASSQSTAQETQYF. The CDR3 region has the DNA TGCGCCAGCAGTCAATCGACAGCCCAAGAGACCCAGTACTTC.

This clonotype has a count of ten or more. V is TRBV7-2 and J is TRBJ2-2; D gene uncertain. Germline V gene data show CDR1 as SGHTA and CDR2 as FQGNSA. V lost 1 base to trimming and J lost 6 bases, with 9 bases between them. The CDR3 runs 14 residues. The CDR3 DNA follows: TGTGCCAGCAGCTTAGTTTTGAGTTCCGGGGAGCTGTTTTTT. It specifies CASSLVLSSGELFF.

This clonotype was found many times. The chain links TRBV20-1 to TRBJ2-3, with 7 positions matching TRBD2. This CDR3 is built from 14 residues. Germline-derived CDR1 and CDR2 are DFQATT and SNEGSKA (reference sequence). V dropped 7 bases and J dropped 0; count of bases not matched to a gene: 7. CDR3 nucleotides: TGCAGTGTCCGCCGGGACTATAGCACAGATACGCAGTATTTT. This sequence encodes CSVRRDYSTDTQYF.

This clonotype was found many times. V gene TRBV29-1 combines with J gene TRBJ1-1; tentative D call: TRBD1 (5 bases). V was trimmed by 1 base and J by 4 bases, leaving 16 bases between them. Per the germline V gene, CDR1 is SQVTM and CDR2 is ANQGSEA. CDR3 length equals 15 residues. In nucleotides, the CDR3 is TGCAGCGTTGAAGTCAGCGGGGGAGGTAGCACTGAAGCTTTCTTT. Its translation: CSVEVSGGGSTEAFF.

This clonotype was recorded many times. The V and J genes are TRBV11-2 and TRBJ2-5; possibly TRBD1 for D (5 bases). V was trimmed by 3 bases and J by 2 bases, leaving 10 bases between them. The germline V gene has CDR1 SGHAT and CDR2 FQNNGV. The CDR3 covers 14 residues. CDR3 amino acids: CASSLVGAQETQYF. In DNA, the CDR3 is TGTGCCAGCAGCTTGGTAGGGGCTCAAGAGACCCAGTACTTC.

This chain joins TRBV7-2 and TRBJ2-1; D is uncertain. The CDR3 covers 15 residues. V was trimmed by 1 base and J by 6 bases, leaving 13 bases between them. Per germline, CDR1 SGHTA and CDR2 FQGNSA. The CDR3 reads CASSLGLARANEQFF. As DNA, the CDR3 is TGTGCCAGCAGCTTAGGGCTGGCTCGCGCCAATGAGCAGTTCTTC.

The table lists this clonotype with many counts. This chain connects TRBV5-1 to TRBJ1-2; D may be TRBD1 (5 bases). CDR3 length equals 14 residues. Trimming took 0 bases from V and 8 from J, leaving 14 bases between them. From germline, CDR1 is SGHRS and CDR2 YFSETQ. The CDR3, as DNA: TGCGCCAGCAGCTTGGTAGGAGGGGTAGAGGGCTACACCTTC. Translated, it gives CASSLVGGVEGYTF.

This clonotype was detected many times. The genes are TRBV4-1 and TRBJ2-1, with 12 bases that match TRBD2. This CDR3 has 18 amino acids. Germline V gene data show CDR1 as MGHRA and CDR2 as YSYEKL. The J segment lost 0 bases and the V segment lost 0 bases, leaving 3 bases of the junction unmatched. CDR3 DNA: TGCGCCAGCAGCCAAGAACTAGCGGGGGGAGCCTCCTACAATGAGCAGTTCTTC. Its protein product is CASSQELAGGASYNEQFF.

This clonotype has only a few counts. This chain links TRBV5-1 with TRBJ1-4; 7 nucleotides agree with TRBD1. CDR1 SGHRS and CDR2 YFSETQ come from the germline V gene. Trimming removed 3 bases from V and 2 bases from J; junction bases left unmatched: 7. The CDR3 consists of 16 residues. The CDR3 here is CASSWRTGATNEKLFF. In DNA, the CDR3 is TGCGCCAGCAGCTGGAGAACAGGGGCGACTAATGAAAAACTGTTTTTT.

This clonotype has a count of ten or more. The CDR3 reads CASSPRQTGELFF. For the CDR3, the DNA is TGTGCCAGCAGCCCCCGACAGACCGGGGAGCTGTTTTTT. The rearrangement links TRBV4-2 to TRBJ2-2; possibly TRBD1 for D (5 bases). The CDR3 length is 13 residues. Between the trimmed V and J ends, which lost 4 bases and 5 bases, there was a span of 8 bases. Germline values: CDR1 LGHNA, CDR2 YNFKEQ.

This clonotype was recorded at least ten times. The gene calls are TRBV20-1 and TRBJ2-1, with D possibly TRBD1 on 6 matching bases. The V end was cut by 6 bases, the J end by 7 bases, with 22 bases between. Germline assignment: CDR1 DFQATT and CDR2 SNEGSKA (reference sequence). This CDR3 is 15 amino acids long. CDR3 sequence: CSATTGVTRGNEQFF. CDR3 coding DNA: TGCAGTGCCACTACCGGGGTCACGAGGGGGAATGAGCAGTTCTTC.

Ten or more counts support this clonotype. V and J are TRBV20-1 and TRBJ2-3; D not certain. The CDR3 sequence is 14 residues long. V was pared by 2 bases and J by 7 bases, with 16 bases between. CDR1 is DFQATT and CDR2 is SNEGSKA in the germline V gene (reference sequence). The CDR3, as DNA: TGCAGTGCTAGAAAACCCTTAGGGTTAAATACGCAGTATTTT. It translates to CSARKPLGLNTQYF.

This clonotype was recorded at least ten times. The chain employs TRBV29-1 and TRBJ2-1; 11 nucleotides match TRBD2. The CDR3 contains 16 residues. Trimming removed 6 bases from V and 2 bases from J; junction bases left unmatched: 9. CDR1 SQVTM and CDR2 ANQGSEA come from the germline V gene. CDR3 nucleotides: TGCAGCGTCGCCGGGACTAGCGGAATGACCTACAATGAGCAGTTCTTC. This sequence encodes CSVAGTSGMTYNEQFF.

The chain is built from TRBV5-1 and TRBJ1-5; D remains unclear. Germline lookup yields CDR1 SGHRS and CDR2 YFSETQ. This CDR3 contains 15 residues. The V and J ends lost 2 bases and 4 bases respectively, with 13 bases between them. The CDR3 loop is CASSFGPDGNQPQHF. CDR3 bases: TGCGCCAGCAGCTTTGGCCCCGACGGTAATCAGCCCCAGCATTTT.

This clonotype was recorded at least ten times. The J gene is TRBJ1-4, the V gene TRBV20-1, with D possibly TRBD1 on 5 matching bases. The length of the CDR3 is 15 residues. Germline assignment: CDR1 DFQATT and CDR2 SNEGSKA (reference sequence). V was cut by 3 bases and J by 8 bases, with 19 bases left in between. CDR3 residues: CSASGLGALEEKLFF. CDR3 bases: TGCAGTGCTAGTGGACTCGGGGCCCTGGAAGAAAAACTGTTTTTT.

V usage is TRBV12-3 or TRBV12-4 and J usage is TRBJ1-1; unclear D gene. With 5 bases removed from V and 5 bases from J, the gap between germline ends came to 12 bases. CDR3 size: 13 residues. CDR3 DNA sequence: TGTGCCAGCAGTGCAGGTCCTGGAACTGAAGCTTTCTTT. Residues: CASSAGPGTEAFF.

This clonotype has ten or more counts. The chain recombines TRBV5-1 with TRBJ2-7; 7 bases fit TRBD1. This CDR3 contains 15 residues. Germline CDR1 reads SGHRS; CDR2 reads YFSETQ. V lost 0 bases to trimming and J lost 2 bases; unmatched junction nucleotides: 5. This CDR3 is CASSLDWDRPYEQYF. Written as DNA, the CDR3 is TGCGCCAGCAGCTTGGACTGGGACAGACCCTACGAGCAGTACTTC.

This chain uses TRBV28 with TRBJ2-2; D perhaps matches TRBD1 (6 bases). Germline CDR1 and CDR2: MDHEN and SYDVKM. Trimming shortened V by 5 bases and J by 6 bases, and 13 bases separated the two germline ends. The CDR3 runs to 14 residues. CDR3 nucleotides: TGTGCCAGCAGTGAACTCAGGGGCGCCGGGGAGCTGTTTTTT. This translates into CASSELRGAGELFF. Drawing the rest from reference TRBV28 and TRBJ2-2, the complete variable domain is DVKVTQSSRYLVKRTGEKVFLECVQDMDHENMFWYRQDPGLGLRLIYFSYDVKMKEKGDIPEGYSVSREKKERFSLILESASTNQTSMYLCASSELRGAGELFFGEGSRLTVL.

This clonotype was recorded at least ten times. V gene TRBV3-1 combines with J gene TRBJ2-1, with D possibly TRBD2 on 5 matching bases. The CDR3 runs to 14 residues. V gave up 4 bases and J gave up 9 bases, with 16 bases separating them. Germline values: CDR1 LGHDT, CDR2 YNNKEL (reference sequence). For the CDR3, the DNA is TGTGCCAGCAGCCCCGGGGATCCAAACGGTGAGCAGTTCTTC. Translated, it gives CASSPGDPNGEQFF.

This clonotype was observed many times. The rearrangement links TRBV5-5 to TRBJ2-5, with a weak D call TRBD1 (6 bases). The CDR3 totals 13 residues. CDR1 is SGHKS, CDR2 YYEKEE, per germline (reference sequence). The V gene lost 4 bases and the J gene lost 4 bases, with 11 bases spanning the gap. This chain's CDR3 is CASSLRGLETQYF. The CDR3 DNA is TGTGCCAGCAGCCTGAGGGGGTTAGAGACCCAGTACTTC.

This clonotype showed up just a few times. V usage is TRBV12-3 or TRBV12-4 and J usage is TRBJ1-2; the D is unclear. The length of the CDR3 is 14 residues. Trimming removed 5 bases from V and 4 bases from J, with 14 bases in between. CDR3 nucleotides: TGTGCCAGCAGTCCGTCGGCGTCTAGCTATGGCTACACCTTC. Its protein product is CASSPSASSYGYTF.

At least ten counts were recorded for this clonotype. The CDR3 region has the DNA TGTGCCAGCAGCTTTCAAAGGGGGGAAGCTTTCTTT. Translated: CASSFQRGEAFF. This chain uses TRBV7-2 with TRBJ1-1, with D perhaps matching TRBD1 (6 bases). Trimming took off 3 bases at V and 8 bases at J, with 10 bases between the two ends. This CDR3 spans 12 amino acids. Looked up from germline, CDR1 is SGHTA and CDR2 is FQGNSA. The complete variable domain, with remaining parts taken from reference TRBV7-2 and TRBJ1-1, reads GAGVSQSPSNKVTEKGKDVELRCDPISGHTALYWYRQSLGQGLEFLIYFQGNSAPDKSGLPSDRFSAERTGGSVSTLTIQRTQQEDSAVYLCASSFQRGEAFFGQGTRLTVV.

The table lists this clonotype with many counts. The chain has TRBV11-2 and TRBJ2-1; D perhaps matches TRBD2 (5 bases). V was cut by 1 base and J by 5 bases, with 15 bases left in between. The length of the CDR3 is 16 residues. Germline V lookup: CDR1 SGHAT, CDR2 FQNNGV. CDR3 in amino acids: CASSLGLAQEDNEQFF. The CDR3 DNA reads as TGTGCCAGCAGCTTAGGGCTAGCTCAGGAGGACAATGAGCAGTTCTTC.

The table lists this clonotype with many counts. The rearrangement uses TRBV7-2 and TRBJ2-7; D call uncertain. CDR1 is SGHTA, CDR2 FQGNSA, per germline. The CDR3 length is 16 residues. The ends were cut back, 1 base at V and 0 bases at J, with 13 bases in the middle. CDR3 DNA: TGTGCCAGCAGCTTAGATCGCAGAACCTCCTCCTACGAGCAGTACTTC. Its protein is CASSLDRRTSSYEQYF.